The 32 T cell receptor beta chains below all came from one sample that was sequenced in a study of OX40 agonist ivuxolimab in advanced cancers. TCRdb's table, derived via immunoSEQ multiplex PCR, lists solely in-frame clones and lacks some. The sample yields roughly 70,000 clones, 65% to 90% seen once. Sequencing used CD4+ or CD8+ T cells sorted from blood, obtained in a trial of the OX40 agonist ivuxolimab. The receptors derive from an adult with an advanced solid tumor such as melanoma, head and neck, liver or kidney cancer.

The gene calls are TRBV7-2 and TRBJ1-2, with D perhaps TRBD1 (5 bases). The CDR3 is made up of 15 amino acids. V was clipped by 1 base and J by 0 bases, with 9 bases between them. The V gene's germline CDR1 is SGHTA and CDR2 FQGNSA. The CDR3 loop reads CASSLVDRPNYGYTF. CDR3 coding DNA: TGTGCCAGCAGCTTAGTAGACAGACCTAACTATGGCTACACCTTC.

The chain has TRBV5-4 and TRBJ2-7, with D hard to call. Germline-derived CDR1 and CDR2 are SGHNT and YYREEE (reference sequence). This CDR3 has 12 amino acids. The germline V and J ends were trimmed by 0 bases and 6 bases, with 7 bases remaining between them. The CDR3, as DNA: TGTGCCAGCAGCTTGGAAGGGCTCGAGCAGTACTTC. Its protein is CASSLEGLEQYF.

The V and J genes are TRBV20-1 and TRBJ1-1; D call uncertain. CDR3 length equals 11 residues. Looked up from germline, CDR1 is DFQATT and CDR2 is SNEGSKA (reference sequence). Trimming pared 3 bases from V and 5 bases from J, leaving 7 bases between. The CDR3 DNA is TGCAGTGCTAGTAGCCAGACTGAAGCTTTCTTT. Residues: CSASSQTEAFF.

V and J are TRBV10-1 and TRBJ2-2; D is undetermined. Germline V gene data show CDR1 as WNHNN and CDR2 as SYGVQD (reference sequence). The V gene lost 3 bases and the J gene lost 5 bases, with 10 bases spanning the gap. The CDR3 runs 14 residues. The CDR3 here is CASSEILGTGELFF. The CDR3 nucleotides are TGCGCCAGCAGTGAAATACTGGGGACCGGGGAGCTGTTTTTT.

This clone appeared once. The chain carries TRBV18 and TRBJ2-1; D may be TRBD2 (6 bases). Germline V gene sequence: CDR1 KGHSH, CDR2 LQKENI. CDR3 length: 15 residues. Trimming cost V 2 bases and J 7 bases, with 15 bases left between them. CDR3 nucleotide sequence: TGTGCCAGCTCACCATACGGCGCCCGGGGGAATGAGCAGTTCTTC. Translating gives CASSPYGARGNEQFF.

The genes are TRBV4-1 and TRBJ1-5; D not resolved. V was pared by 0 bases and J by 5 bases, with 14 bases between. Germline V gene data show CDR1 as MGHRA and CDR2 as YSYEKL. CDR3 length equals 16 residues. The CDR3 DNA reads TGCGCCAGCAGCCAAGATGGGAGAGGGCCTTATCAGCCCCAGCATTTT. This codes for CASSQDGRGPYQPQHF.

J is TRBJ1-6 and V is TRBV29-1; tentative D call: TRBD1 (6 bases). There are 13 residues in the CDR3. Germline V gives CDR1 SQVTM, CDR2 ANQGSEA. Trimming took 5 bases from V and 6 from J, leaving 11 bases between them. The DNA of the CDR3 is TGCAGCGTTTTGACAGGCTTTAATTCACCCCTCCACTTT. Protein sequence: CSVLTGFNSPLHF. The variable domain in full, with the rest retrieved from reference TRBV29-1 and TRBJ1-6, is SAVISQKPSRDICQRGTSLTIQCQVDSQVTMMFWYRQQPGQSLTLIATANQGSEATYESGFVIDKFPISRPNLTFSTLTVSNMSPEDSSIYLCSVLTGFNSPLHFGNGTRLTVT.

The CDR3 sequence is CASSSRTDQPQHF. In DNA form, the CDR3 reads TGTGCCAGCAGCTCCCGGACAGATCAGCCCCAGCATTTT. The rearrangement joins TRBV7-8 to TRBJ1-5, with D perhaps TRBD1 (6 bases). Germline CDR1 and CDR2: SGHVS and FQNEAQ. The V end was cut by 4 bases, the J end by 5 bases, with 9 bases between. This CDR3 has 13 amino acids.

V usage is TRBV18 and J usage is TRBJ1-1; D not certain. Per germline, CDR1 KGHSH and CDR2 LQKENI. This CDR3 contains 15 residues. Between the trimmed V and J ends, which lost 2 bases and 6 bases, there was a span of 16 bases. In DNA, the CDR3 is TGTGCCAGCTCACCAAGTGGCCTACGACGGGCTGAAGCTTTCTTT. It is translated as CASSPSGLRRAEAFF. Using reference TRBV18 and TRBJ1-1 for the parts outside the CDR3, the full variable domain is NAGVMQNPRHLVRRRGQEARLRCSPMKGHSHVYWYRQLPEEGLKFMVYLQKENIIDESGMPKERFSAEFPKEGPSILRIQQVVRGDSAAYFCASSPSGLRRAEAFFGQGTRLTVV.

The chain couples TRBV28 to TRBJ2-1, with 8 bases aligning to TRBD2. This CDR3 is built from 16 residues. Germline-derived CDR1 and CDR2 are MDHEN and SYDVKM. Trimming took 5 bases from V and 4 from J; bases not matched to a gene: 10. CDR3 protein: CASSEVTSGSYNEQFF. The CDR3 DNA is TGTGCCAGCAGTGAAGTAACTAGCGGCTCTTACAATGAGCAGTTCTTC.

This chain links TRBV7-8 with TRBJ2-2; tentative D call: TRBD2 (5 bases). V gave up 2 bases and J gave up 6 bases, with 16 bases separating them. This CDR3 is built from 16 residues. Germline V CDR1 and CDR2: SGHVS, FQNEAQ. CDR3 residues: CASSLREPGFAGELFF. Here the CDR3 DNA reads TGTGCCAGCAGCTTAAGGGAGCCCGGGTTCGCCGGGGAGCTGTTTTTT.

V and J are TRBV2 and TRBJ1-1; perhaps TRBD1 as D (6 bases). The CDR3 is 14 residues long. Germline CDR1 and CDR2: SNHLY and FYNNEI. Trimming took off 1 base at V and 4 bases at J, with 10 bases between the two ends. The chain's CDR3 is CASSEEGGVTEAFF. The CDR3 bases are TGTGCCAGCAGTGAAGAGGGGGGGGTCACTGAAGCTTTCTTT.

This clone was picked up one time. The sample carries other DNA sequences with the same CDR3. The chain carries TRBV15 and TRBJ1-4; the D is unclear. Trimming pared 0 bases from V and 2 bases from J, leaving 4 bases between. There are 14 residues in the CDR3. From germline, CDR1 is LNHNV and CDR2 YYDKDF (reference sequence). CDR3 nucleotide sequence: TGTGCCACCAGCAGAGACAGGACTAATGAAAAACTGTTTTTT. Encoded protein: CATSRDRTNEKLFF.

This chain joins TRBV28 and TRBJ1-4; 8 nucleotides align to TRBD1. The CDR3 is 15 amino acids. Germline-derived CDR1 and CDR2 are MDHEN and SYDVKM. The V gene end was trimmed by 6 bases and the J gene end by 5 bases; junction bases not matched to a gene: 8. Here the CDR3 DNA reads TGTGCCAGCAGCCCCAGACAGGGGACAAATGAAAAACTGTTTTTT. Protein sequence: CASSPRQGTNEKLFF.

This CDR3 reads CASSPQRQLQETQYF. The CDR3 region has the DNA TGTGCCAGCTCACCACAAAGGCAGCTCCAAGAGACCCAGTACTTC. V usage is TRBV18 and J usage is TRBJ2-5; no clear D gene. Germline V CDR1 and CDR2: KGHSH, LQKENI. This CDR3 spans 15 amino acids. V lost 1 base and J lost 1, with 10 bases in between.

The chain links TRBV6-5 to TRBJ1-2; perhaps TRBD1 as D (5 bases). This CDR3 region has 16 residues. The germline CDR1 and CDR2 sequences are MNHEY and SVGAGI. V was clipped by 2 bases and J by 4 bases, with 17 bases between them. The CDR3 DNA reads TGTGCCAGCAGTTACCCTAGGGCAGGGATCGGCTATGGCTACACCTTC. It yields the protein CASSYPRAGIGYGYTF.

This rearrangement joins TRBV4-1 to TRBJ2-1; 12 bases fit TRBD2. V shed 3 bases and J 4 bases; nucleotides not matched to a gene: 10. The CDR3 is 18 amino acids. Germline V lookup: CDR1 MGHRA, CDR2 YSYEKL. This CDR3 is CASSHSASGRADYNEQFF. The DNA of the CDR3 is TGCGCCAGCAGCCACTCCGCTAGCGGGAGGGCTGATTACAATGAGCAGTTCTTC.

The chain employs TRBV6-6 and TRBJ1-1; tentatively, D is TRBD1 (6 bases). V lost 5 bases and J 1 base, leaving 17 bases between the germline ends. CDR1 is MNHNY and CDR2 is SVGAGI in the germline V gene (reference sequence). The CDR3 extends over 16 amino acids. In DNA, the CDR3 is TGTGCCAGCAGTCACGGGACCCGGGGGGCGAACACTGAAGCTTTCTTT. It codes for CASSHGTRGANTEAFF.

The table lists this clone with many counts. The CDR3 sequence is CASSPDTPGAEAFF. The CDR3 bases are TGTGCCAGCAGTCCCGACACCCCGGGGGCTGAAGCTTTCTTT. The rearrangement joins TRBV2 to TRBJ1-1; D might be TRBD1 (5 bases). Trimming shortened V by 5 bases and J by 6 bases, and 16 bases separated the two germline ends. The CDR3 loop spans 14 amino acids. Germline values: CDR1 SNHLY, CDR2 FYNNEI.

The gene calls are TRBV4-3 and TRBJ1-1; D is perhaps TRBD1 (6 bases). Germline CDR1 is LGHNA and CDR2 is YSLEER. This CDR3 contains 15 residues. Trimming pared 0 bases from V and 6 bases from J, leaving 14 bases between. For the CDR3, the DNA is TGCGCCAGCAGCCAAGACCCGGCAGGGGTGTCTGAAGCTTTCTTT. It encodes CASSQDPAGVSEAFF.

V gene TRBV5-1 combines with J gene TRBJ2-1; 8 bases fit TRBD1. V lost 4 bases to trimming and J lost 4 bases; unmatched junction nucleotides: 4. The CDR3 is 14 residues long. The germline V gene encodes CDR1 SGHRS and CDR2 YFSETQ. The CDR3 nucleotides read TGCGCCAGCAGCGGAGGGACAGGATACAATGAGCAGTTCTTC. Protein product: CASSGGTGYNEQFF. Full variable domain (outside the CDR3, taken from reference TRBV5-1 and TRBJ2-1): KAGVTQTPRYLIKTRGQQVTLSCSPISGHRSVSWYQQTPGQGLQFLFEYFSETQRNKGNFPGRFSGRQFSNSRSEMNVSTLELGDSALYLCASSGGTGYNEQFFGPGTRLTVL.

This sequence joins TRBV7-9 and TRBJ1-4, with a tentative D call TRBD1 (6 bases). This CDR3 has 14 residues. The ends were cut back, 4 bases at V and 8 bases at J, with 14 bases in the middle. Germline loops: CDR1 SEHNR, CDR2 FQNEAQ (reference sequence). The CDR3 reads CASSSGRGGEKLFF. In DNA form, the CDR3 reads TGTGCCAGCAGCTCGGGCAGGGGAGGAGAAAAACTGTTTTTT.

The chain has TRBV2 and TRBJ2-2; TRBD1 aligns across 7 bases. Trimming removed 3 bases from V and 3 bases from J; junction bases left unmatched: 4. This CDR3 has 15 residues. Germline V gives CDR1 SNHLY, CDR2 FYNNEI. The CDR3 region has the DNA TGTGCCAGCAGTGAGCTAACAGGGGACACCGGGGAGCTGTTTTTT. Translation: CASSELTGDTGELFF.

This chain uses TRBV19 with TRBJ2-4; 7 bases are a match to TRBD2. This CDR3 comprises 17 residues. Germline assignment: CDR1 LNHDA and CDR2 SQIVND (reference sequence). J gave up 5 bases and V 1 base, and 11 bases lay outside the gene matches. The CDR3 DNA is TGTGCCAGTAGTATAGGGGGAGGGTCCTTAGGCGAAAACATTCAGTACTTC. The encoded protein is CASSIGGGSLGENIQYF.

The count of this clone is one. The rearrangement uses TRBV7-9 and TRBJ2-7; 12 bases align to TRBD2. J gave up 7 bases and V 4 bases, and 14 bases lay outside the gene matches. This CDR3 contains 17 residues. Germline V CDR1 and CDR2: SEHNR, FQNEAQ (reference sequence). CDR3 in amino acids: CASSSRASGRAAGEQYF. CDR3 nucleotides: TGTGCCAGCAGCTCCCGGGCTAGCGGGAGGGCCGCTGGTGAGCAGTACTTC.

The J gene is TRBJ2-1, the V gene TRBV7-3, with TRBD1 as a possible D gene (6 bases). The CDR3 runs 14 residues. Looked up from germline, CDR1 is SGHTA and CDR2 is FQGTGA. V dropped 3 bases and J dropped 8 bases, with 14 bases sitting between them. CDR3 in amino acids: CASSFGAGADEQFF. The CDR3 nucleotides are TGTGCCAGCAGCTTCGGGGCAGGGGCGGATGAGCAGTTCTTC.

The chain recombines TRBV11-2 with TRBJ1-1, with D possibly matching TRBD1 (5 bases). The germline V and J ends were trimmed by 2 bases and 4 bases, with 11 bases remaining between them. This CDR3 spans 14 amino acids. In germline, CDR1 is SGHAT, CDR2 FQNNGV. The CDR3: CASSLRGGTTEAFF. DNA of the CDR3: TGTGCCAGCAGCTTAAGGGGCGGGACCACTGAAGCTTTCTTT.

The chain uses TRBV6-1 and TRBJ2-7, with D maybe TRBD1 (5 bases). Germline V gene sequence: CDR1 MNHNS, CDR2 SASEGT. The CDR3 is 17 residues long. The V end lost 4 bases, the J end lost 3 bases, and 22 bases lay between the germline ends. CDR3 sequence reads: CASSGVGPEGVSYEQYF. The CDR3, as DNA: TGTGCCAGCAGTGGGGTGGGGCCAGAAGGAGTGAGCTACGAGCAGTACTTC.

J is TRBJ2-2 and V is TRBV30, with a weak D call TRBD1 (7 bases). Germline values: CDR1 GTSNPN, CDR2 SVGIG (reference sequence). The CDR3 loop spans 14 amino acids. V lost 4 bases, J lost 5 bases, and 14 bases lay in between. CDR3 in amino acids: CAWKGGQQTGELFF. CDR3 in DNA: TGTGCCTGGAAGGGGGGACAGCAAACCGGGGAGCTGTTTTTT.

In DNA, the CDR3 is TGTGCCAGTAGCCCTGCGACAGGGAGGGCTGGGGCCAACGTCCTGACTTTC. As protein: CASSPATGRAGANVLTF. J is TRBJ2-6 and V is TRBV19; D tentatively fits TRBD1 or TRBD2 (7 bases each). V dropped 6 bases and J dropped 2 bases, with 17 bases sitting between them. CDR1 is LNHDA, CDR2 SQIVND, per germline (reference sequence). The CDR3 contains 17 residues.

The chain couples TRBV30 to TRBJ1-1; the D gene is possibly TRBD1 (6 bases). V lost 0 bases and J 1 base, leaving 6 bases between the germline ends. The CDR3 covers 13 residues. CDR1 and CDR2 from the germline V gene are GTSNPN and SVGIG (reference sequence). This CDR3 reads CAWSVGANTEAFF. CDR3 nucleotides: TGTGCCTGGAGTGTGGGGGCGAACACTGAAGCTTTCTTT.

The genes are TRBV30 and TRBJ1-4, with D possibly matching TRBD1 (5 bases). This CDR3 has 13 residues. The V gene's germline CDR1 is GTSNPN and CDR2 SVGIG (reference sequence). V was clipped by 2 bases and J by 3 bases, with 7 bases between them. Here the CDR3 reads CAWSRGANEKLFF. DNA for the CDR3: TGTGCCTGGAGTAGAGGGGCTAATGAAAAACTGTTTTTT.